This T cell receptor (beta chain) was identified during a study of a mutant IDH1 vaccine in newly diagnosed glioma (dated by TCRdb to the early 2020s). With regard to the full study: Vaccination was initiated 4-6 weeks after radiotherapy alone, or concurrently with temozolomide cycles in the chemotherapy-containing groups. Of the 32 patients who were treated, about 62% were male and about 40% were female, and the mean age was approximately 40 years. Before enrollment, most patients had been given radiochemotherapy with temozolomide as standard therapy, while the rest had received either radiotherapy alone or temozolomide alone. The week-35 safety follow-up was designated visit V12, and the week-47 end of study was designated visit V13. Peripheral blood samples were drawn at six visits, namely V03 (baseline), V05, V07, V10, V12 and V13. For exploratory analyses, longitudinal TCRB deep sequencing was carried out in more than 20 treated patients wherever samples were available.

The germline V gene sets CDR1 to SGHRS and CDR2 to YFSETQ. Unmatched junction bases come to 10, with V trimmed by 4 bases and J by 4 bases. The CDR3, from cysteine to phenylalanine, totals 15 residues. Just CDR3 DNA is preserved here, 45 bases in frame from base 1. Regarding this clone: Its antigen target is currently unknown. Base qualities were left out, and no much larger clone turns up one base away.

Summary of the overall study and its limitations: The authors stated that sample limitations prevented analyses of patient blood samples from being reproduced. No apparent relationship was observed between pseudoprogression and alterations in the top peripheral T cell clonotypes detected by TCRB sequencing. PBMC samples for TCRB deep sequencing were selected based on availability. Across multiple MHC alleles, vaccine-induced immune responses were seen in more than 90% of patients.

The label giving this sample's time point can be read as: week 35, safety follow-up. Every vaccine dose consisted of 300 ug of a 20-mer mutant IDH1 peptide in Montanide, administered subcutaneously together with topical imiquimod. Patients were given eight vaccinations, in weeks 1, 3, 5, 7, 11, 15, 19 and 23, which matched visits V03 through V10. Newly diagnosed WHO grade 3 or 4 IDH1-mutant astrocytomas showing loss of nuclear ATRX were present in the donors. The samples were drawn from NOA16, a multicentre, single-arm, open-label phase I trial in Germany that tested a mutant IDH1 peptide vaccine in humans for the first time. Genomic DNA for TCRB sequencing was extracted from EDTA blood using the DNeasy Blood and Tissue Kit. Libraries were built with the immunoSEQ multiplex PCR assay. Rearranged TCR beta chain sequences were amplified using the hsTCRB Kit according to the manufacturer's protocol. An Illumina MiSeq was used to sequence the TCRB libraries. In the source study's methods: The kit vendor's proprietary platform handled demultiplexing, trimming and gene mapping. What TCRdb holds here is the immuneACCESS table cut down to in-frame rearrangements. Part of the clones is not present; checked against another copy, under half of the missing clones reflect an unresolved V gene, and the others are unexplained. For V, J and clone size, that table is used; D and trimming come from the DNA. The sample table holds some 48,000 clones, of which around 85% were seen once. More than 6.5% of the sample comes from the top ten.

The sample here was PBMCs, taken from a glioma patient whose treatment included an IDH1 peptide vaccine. This TCR derives from a man in his forties or fifties with glioma. The V and J genes are TRBV5-1 and TRBJ1-2; 7 bases in the middle match TRBD1. The nucleotides read TGCGCCAGCAGCCCCCAGGGGGAGGGGAGCTATGGCTACACCTTC. Its product reads: CASSPQGEGSYGYTF.